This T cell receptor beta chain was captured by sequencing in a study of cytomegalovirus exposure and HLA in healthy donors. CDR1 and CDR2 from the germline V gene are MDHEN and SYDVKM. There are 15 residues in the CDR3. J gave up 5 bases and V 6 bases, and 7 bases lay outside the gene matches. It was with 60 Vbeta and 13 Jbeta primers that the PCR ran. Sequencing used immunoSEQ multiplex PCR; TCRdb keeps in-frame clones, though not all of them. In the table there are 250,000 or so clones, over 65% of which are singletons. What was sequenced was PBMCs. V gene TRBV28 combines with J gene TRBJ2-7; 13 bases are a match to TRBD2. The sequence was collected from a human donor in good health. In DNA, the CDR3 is TGTGCCAGCAGCCCCGGACTAGCGGGAGTCGACGAGCAGTACTTC. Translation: CASSPGLAGVDEQYF.